This TCR beta chain was recorded in a study of blood T cell repertoires in COVID-19 (dated by TCRdb to the early 2020s). About the investigation overall: Collaborator samples came from the United States, Italy and Spain and covered acute and convalescent phases of COVID-19. Nearly every sample came with metadata listing a de-identified subject ID, COVID-19 status, age in years and sex. The dataset comprised deeply sampled blood TCRbeta repertoires from subjects exposed to, actively infected with, or recovered from COVID-19. The samples were drawn from two sources: the first 160 participants of the ongoing ImmuneRACE study, and 1,000 to 1,500 subjects contributed by 6 global collaborators. The prospective study material was composed of cDNA or gDNA derived from T cells, B-cell-depleted T cells, or PBMCs. A freely available public database, intended as a resource for researchers studying the immune response to SARS-CoV-2, is where the repertoires were released. HLA class I and class II types, where available, came from metadata supplied by the sample provider rather than from assay-based typing.

The immunoSEQ Assay, a bias-controlled multiplex PCR, was used to amplify TCRbeta CDR3 regions from genomic DNA. As for how the authors treated the data: The number of nucleated cells in each sample was estimated by amplification of reference gene primers within the assay. Sequence reads were collapsed and filtered to measure the absolute abundance of every unique TCRbeta CDR3 rearrangement. For each sample, productive Simpson clonality was calculated as the square root of Simpson's diversity index across productive rearrangements. TCRdb took over this immuneACCESS table, retaining in-frame rearrangements with V and J assigned. Such tables are incomplete; in checked studies, under half of the missing clones stem from an unresolved V gene, and the remainder is unexplained. D and trimming were read from the DNA, whereas the V and J calls and clone size are those reported in that table. The sample has about 100,000 clones on record, 85% to 90% of them singletons. The ten largest clones take up around 13% of the sample.

Note on this clone: Its binding antigen is unknown. Per-nucleotide qualities are absent, and no much larger clonotype sits a single base away.

The collaborating institutions used their own protocols to collect whole blood in K2EDTA tubes. Collaborator samples were shipped for TCRbeta analysis as frozen whole blood, isolated PBMCs, or DNA extracted from either sample type. The germline V gene (reference sequence) gives CDR1 as SEHNR and CDR2 as FQNEAQ. From the cysteine through the phenylalanine, the CDR3 covers 16 amino acids. Only the CDR3 DNA is retained, 48 bases long and in frame from the first base. V is trimmed back by 5 bases and J by 0 bases, and the junction contains 9 bases that no gene match accounts for. Findings and caveats that apply to the study as a whole: The amount of clinical and demographic metadata varied by source and participant and was provided uncurated.

Sequenced material: peripheral blood. The rearrangement combines TRBV7-9 with TRBJ1-2; the central 7 bases match TRBD1. The TCR originated in a human donor in a cohort sampled during active COVID-19. The CDR3 region: CASSTSTGEPNYGYTF. The bases are TGTGCCAGCAGCACAAGCACAGGGGAACCTAACTATGGCTACACCTTC. The reference TRBV7-9 and TRBJ1-2 proteins fill in what lies around the CDR3, so the full variable domain reads DTGVSQNPRHKITKRGQNVTFRCDPISEHNRLYWYRQTLGQGPEFLTYFQNEAQLEKSRLLSDRFSAERPKGSFSTLEIQRTEQGDSAMYLCASSTSTGEPNYGYTFGSGTRLTVV.